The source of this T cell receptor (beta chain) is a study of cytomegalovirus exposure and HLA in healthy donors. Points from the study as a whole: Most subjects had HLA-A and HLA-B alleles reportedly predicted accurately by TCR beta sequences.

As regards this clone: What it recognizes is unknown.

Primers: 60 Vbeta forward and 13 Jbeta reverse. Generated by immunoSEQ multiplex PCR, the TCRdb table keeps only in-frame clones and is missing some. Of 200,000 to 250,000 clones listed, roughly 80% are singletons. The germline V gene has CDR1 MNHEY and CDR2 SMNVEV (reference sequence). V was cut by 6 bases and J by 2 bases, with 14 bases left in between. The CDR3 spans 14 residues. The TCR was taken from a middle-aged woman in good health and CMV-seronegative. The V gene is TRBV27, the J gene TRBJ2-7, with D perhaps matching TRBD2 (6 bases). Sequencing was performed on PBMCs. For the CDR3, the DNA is TGTGCCAGCAGGGAGACTAGTCCTACCTACGAGCAGTACTTC. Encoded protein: CASRETSPTYEQYF.